This TCR beta chain was obtained from a study of T cells expressing NK-cell markers. Study-wide background: Seven sequenced donors out of eight were HCMV-seropositive, one seronegative.

The CDR3 sequence is 15 residues long. A remark on this clonotype: What it recognizes is unknown.

5'RACE template switching with UMIs generated TCR beta cDNA. Reanalyzing the 5' RACE reads, TCRdb keeps one entry per CDR3 protein, without DNA. This specimen shows a few hundred thousand distinct CDR3 sequences; the ten leading clones hold under 1.5%. Study conclusions and caveats: Dominant NKG2C+ clonotypes accounted for 1.0-7.0% of CD8+ T cells in six donors. For four donors, these clonotypes were likewise the leading ones in the CD3+CD56-NKG2C+ fraction.

The chain combines TRBV12-3 or TRBV12-4 with TRBJ1-2; TCRdb lists TRBD1, though no DNA is available to test this call. Sequencing input: blood T cells: a sorted CD56 or NKG2C T cell subset, CD4+ or CD8+ T cells, or bulk PBMC T cells (not recorded which). The receptor was isolated from a woman in her forties or fifties in good health. CDR3 sequence: CASNSGTGGLYGYTF.